One T cell receptor (beta chain) is described in this entry. Its matching antigen is unknown. This record comes from a study of T cells after posttransplantation cyclophosphamide. Points from the study as a whole: TRB overlap between skin or GI tissue T cells and blood was limited. Later post-transplant blood repertoires were often dominated by donor CD8+ memory clones. Recipient CMV seropositivity and CMV reactivation strongly tracked TRB clonality.

Treatment was busulfan-fludarabine conditioning, a marrow graft, and cyclophosphamide on days +3 and +4. Sequencing was performed with immunoSEQ multiplex PCR; in TCRdb, only in-frame clones are kept and a portion is missing. The table includes some 37,000 clones, about 77% detected once. From germline, CDR1 is SGDLS and CDR2 YYNGEE. The CDR3 runs to 15 residues. After removal of 1 base from V and 5 bases from J, the junction contained 7 bases not matched to a gene. The chain combines TRBV9 with TRBJ2-3; 7 positions match TRBD2. This sample comprised CD4+ T cells sorted from blood, obtained approximately 2,000 days after a stem cell transplant with posttransplant cyclophosphamide. The TCR originated in a female patient aged 40-49 years who received an allogeneic stem cell transplant from a related donor, was CMV-positive, and had no GVHD. The graft donor may have contributed some T cells. CDR3 protein: CASSVTSVGGDTQYF. In DNA, the CDR3 is TGTGCCAGCAGCGTAACTAGCGTGGGTGGAGATACGCAGTATTTT.